These T cell receptor beta chains were read from a single sample in a study of T cells after yellow fever vaccination. TCRdb re-derived calls from the 5' RACE reads in MiXCR, one entry per CDR3 protein. The profile covers around 110,000 distinct CDR3 sequences, with 7% to 8.5% appearing a single time and over 25% taken by the ten largest. The sample was CD8+ T cells sorted from PBMCs, taken 45 days after the yellow fever booster vaccination. The receptors stem from a man in his thirties or forties who received the YFV17D yellow fever vaccine. CDR3s include the opening cysteine and the closing phenylalanine or tryptophan. The D gene is left open where the match is weak. Part of the rows lack a size; the others show once, few, many or a class for expanded clones.

size	D	V	J	CDR3	DNA
many	.	TRBV7-9	TRBJ2-7	CASSSSGEYEQYF	TGTGCCAGCAGTTCCAGCGGAGAATACGAGCAGTACTTC
many	.	TRBV6-5	TRBJ2-4	CASSYSVTGVENIQYF	TGTGCCAGCAGTTACTCGGTGACGGGGGTAGAAAACATTCAGTACTTC
many	.	TRBV29-1	TRBJ1-4	CSVEPTDSNEKLFF	TGCAGCGTTGAACCTACCGACAGCAATGAAAAACTGTTTTTT
.	TRBD1	TRBV3-1	TRBJ2-7	CASSRGQGRYEQYF	TGTGCCAGCAGCCGAGGACAGGGCCGGTACGAGCAGTACTTC
many	.	TRBV7-6	TRBJ2-3	CASSPHAGYTDTQYF	TGTGCCAGCAGCCCCCATGCGGGTTACACAGATACGCAGTATTTT
.	TRBD2	TRBV7-9	TRBJ2-2	CASSYSGSTGELFF	TGTGCCAGCAGCTATAGCGGGAGTACCGGGGAGCTGTTTTTT
many	.	TRBV7-9	TRBJ2-1	CASSLSGGLAYNEQFF	TGTGCCAGCAGCTTATCGGGGGGCCTCGCCTACAATGAGCAGTTCTTC
many	.	TRBV20-1	TRBJ2-3	CSARPGGADTQYF	TGCAGTGCTAGGCCTGGGGGAGCAGATACGCAGTATTTT
few	TRBD1	TRBV3-1	TRBJ2-7	CASSEPGQPYEQYF	TGTGCCAGCAGCGAACCGGGACAGCCCTACGAGCAGTACTTC
many	TRBD2	TRBV7-8	TRBJ2-3	CASSPPSQGLADTDTQYF	TGTGCCAGCAGCCCCCCTAGTCAGGGACTAGCGGACACAGATACGCAGTATTTT
many	.	TRBV30	TRBJ2-1	CAWSDSGLSYNEQFF	TGTGCCTGGTCAGACTCAGGACTATCCTACAATGAGCAGTTCTTC
few	.	TRBV2	TRBJ2-2	CASSEPNTGELFF	TGTGCCAGCAGTGAGCCCAACACCGGGGAGCTGTTTTTT
.	.	TRBV15	TRBJ1-2	CATTFLGDANYAYTF	TGTGCCACCACCTTTCTCGGGGACGCGAACTATGCCTACACCTTC
.	.	TRBV11-2	TRBJ2-7	CASKSGEVYEQYF	TGTGCCAGCAAATCTGGGGAGGTCTACGAGCAGTACTTC
many	.	TRBV21-1	TRBJ2-7	CASSKALLALSYEQYF	TGTGCCAGCAGCAAAGCGCTTCTGGCGCTCTCCTACGAGCAGTACTTC
many	.	TRBV7-9	TRBJ2-2	CASSLRAVDTGELFF	TGTGCCAGCAGCCTCAGGGCGGTGGACACCGGGGAGCTGTTTTTT
many	.	TRBV27	TRBJ2-7	CASSLSLAPQYYEQYF	TGTGCCAGCAGTTTATCGTTAGCCCCCCAATACTACGAGCAGTACTTC
many	TRBD1	TRBV5-1	TRBJ2-1	CASSSDRSSYNEQFF	TGCGCCAGCAGCTCGGACAGGAGCTCCTACAATGAGCAGTTCTTC
.	.	TRBV29-1	TRBJ1-1	CSVEDRATTTMNTEAFF	TGCAGCGTTGAAGATCGGGCCACCACCACTATGAACACTGAAGCTTTCTTT
many	TRBD1	TRBV29-1	TRBJ2-3	CSVAGTGASTDTQYF	TGCAGCGTGGCCGGGACAGGGGCTTCCACAGATACGCAGTATTTT
many	.	TRBV25-1	TRBJ1-2	CASSARVLGNYGYTF	TGTGCCAGCAGTGCCCGCGTACTTGGCAACTATGGCTACACCTTC
many	.	TRBV7-2	TRBJ2-7	CASSRTTTYEQYF	TGTGCCAGCAGCCGTACCACTACCTACGAGCAGTACTTC
few	.	TRBV27	TRBJ2-3	CASSPSFSTDTQYF	TGTGCCAGCAGTCCCTCCTTTAGCACAGATACGCAGTATTTT
few	.	TRBV20-1	TRBJ2-3	CSAEEGVYTDTQYF	TGCAGTGCCGAGGAGGGAGTTTACACAGATACGCAGTATTTT
many	.	TRBV4-3	TRBJ2-7	CASSQGGAYEQYF	TGCGCCAGCAGCCAGGGAGGAGCCTACGAGCAGTACTTC
many	.	TRBV7-9	TRBJ1-2	CASSLAAATYYGYTF	TGTGCCAGCAGCTTAGCGGCTGCGACCTACTATGGCTACACCTTC
many	.	TRBV21-1	TRBJ2-2	CASSKGVGNANTGELFF	TGTGCCAGCAGCAAAGGTGTTGGGAACGCGAACACCGGGGAGCTGTTTTTT
many	TRBD1	TRBV15	TRBJ2-7	CATSGPGQGYEQYF	TGTGCCACCAGCGGTCCGGGACAGGGCTACGAGCAGTACTTC
many	.	TRBV30	TRBJ2-7	CAWSNNEQYF	TGTGCCTGGAGTAACAACGAGCAGTACTTC
many	.	TRBV12-3/TRBV12-4	TRBJ2-1	CASSASSWSSYNEQFF	TGTGCCAGCAGTGCTTCTAGCTGGAGCTCCTACAATGAGCAGTTCTTC
few	.	TRBV19	TRBJ2-7	CASSNDGTDEQYF	TGTGCCAGTAGTAATGACGGGACGGACGAGCAGTACTTC
many	.	TRBV12-3/TRBV12-4	TRBJ2-1	CASREDEQFF	TGTGCCAGCAGGGAGGATGAGCAGTTCTTC
many	.	TRBV15	TRBJ2-1	CATNWRSGGHNEQFF	TGTGCCACCAATTGGCGGTCAGGGGGGCACAATGAGCAGTTCTTC
many	TRBD1	TRBV7-9	TRBJ2-1	CASSLIQGGKFYNEQFF	TGTGCCAGCAGCTTGATACAGGGGGGAAAGTTTTACAATGAGCAGTTCTTC
many	.	TRBV7-9	TRBJ2-1	CASSFPRETSSYNEQFF	TGTGCCAGCAGCTTCCCTAGGGAAACAAGCTCCTACAATGAGCAGTTCTTC
many	.	TRBV15	TRBJ2-7	CATSFGGSYEQYF	TGTGCCACCAGCTTTGGCGGTTCCTACGAGCAGTACTTC
.	.	TRBV4-3	TRBJ2-1	CASSQDYRPSAYNEQFF	TGCGCCAGCAGCCAAGATTATAGGCCTAGCGCCTACAATGAGCAGTTCTTC
many	.	TRBV7-9	TRBJ2-1	CASSLAILGHEQFF	TGTGCCAGCAGCTTAGCCATTCTAGGTCACGAGCAGTTCTTC
many	.	TRBV7-9	TRBJ2-1	CASDSQGNEQFF	TGTGCCAGCGACTCCCAGGGAAATGAGCAGTTCTTC
many	TRBD1	TRBV5-1	TRBJ1-1	CASSLEPGGSMNTEAFF	TGCGCCAGCAGCTTGGAACCAGGGGGCTCCATGAACACTGAAGCTTTCTTT
many	.	TRBV20-1	TRBJ2-1	CSARRTSDNEQFF	TGCAGTGCTAGAAGGACGTCGGACAATGAGCAGTTCTTC
many	.	TRBV10-3	TRBJ2-1	CAISESVAPGSYNEQFF	TGTGCCATCAGTGAGTCAGTGGCTCCTGGCTCCTACAATGAGCAGTTCTTC
.	.	TRBV10-3	TRBJ1-1	CAISESVQLNTEAFF	TGTGCCATCAGTGAGTCTGTACAACTGAACACTGAAGCTTTCTTT
many	TRBD1	TRBV12-3/TRBV12-4	TRBJ2-7	CATGTGYEQYF	TGTGCCACCGGGACAGGCTACGAGCAGTACTTC
.	TRBD2	TRBV13	TRBJ2-2	CASSSRDYDTGELFF	TGTGCCAGCAGCTCCCGGGACTATGACACCGGGGAGCTGTTTTTT
many	.	TRBV2	TRBJ2-3	CASSAAGPASGDTQYF	TGTGCCAGCAGTGCTGCCGGGCCAGCGTCTGGGGATACGCAGTATTTT
many	.	TRBV4-3	TRBJ2-1	CASSQQGGVQFF	TGCGCCAGCAGCCAGCAAGGAGGTGTGCAGTTCTTC
few	.	TRBV29-1	TRBJ2-1	CSVGGETNYNEQFF	TGCAGCGTTGGGGGGGAGACTAACTACAATGAGCAGTTCTTC
few	TRBD1	TRBV7-6	TRBJ1-5	CASSPRDRDSNQPQHF	TGTGCCAGCAGCCCCCGGGACAGAGATAGCAATCAGCCCCAGCATTTT
many	.	TRBV7-6	TRBJ1-1	CASSLGQSNTEAFF	TGTGCCAGCAGCTTAGGGCAGTCGAACACTGAAGCTTTCTTT
many	.	TRBV15	TRBJ2-7	CATSKPPGGVYEQYF	TGTGCCACCAGCAAACCCCCGGGGGGCGTTTACGAGCAGTACTTC
many	TRBD1	TRBV29-1	TRBJ2-7	CSINTGGFDEQYF	TGCAGCATTAACACAGGGGGCTTCGACGAGCAGTACTTC
many	TRBD1	TRBV12-3/TRBV12-4	TRBJ1-2	CAISQGGYGYTF	TGTGCCATTAGTCAGGGGGGCTATGGCTACACCTTC
many	.	TRBV7-9	TRBJ2-7	CASSLEGALWYEQYF	TGTGCCAGCAGCTTGGAGGGGGCCTTATGGTACGAGCAGTACTTC
many	.	TRBV27	TRBJ1-5	CASSSAGANQPQHF	TGTGCCAGCAGTTCTGCCGGGGCTAATCAGCCCCAGCATTTT
.	.	TRBV11-2	TRBJ2-3	CASSFLRMGSTDTQYF	TGTGCCAGCAGCTTCCTGAGGATGGGGAGCACAGATACGCAGTATTTT
many	TRBD2	TRBV5-1	TRBJ2-1	CASSLAREGLAEQFF	TGCGCCAGCAGCTTGGCGCGGGAGGGTCTAGCTGAGCAGTTCTTC
many	.	TRBV12-3/TRBV12-4	TRBJ2-7	CASSRQLLEQYF	TGTGCCAGCAGTAGACAGCTCCTAGAGCAGTACTTC
few	.	TRBV13	TRBJ2-7	CASSTGSSPEQYF	TGTGCCAGCAGCACCGGGAGTTCTCCCGAGCAGTACTTC
few	.	TRBV29-1	TRBJ2-3	CSVPYGTDTQYF	TGCAGCGTCCCCTACGGCACAGATACGCAGTATTTT